The entry that follows covers one TCR beta chain sequence. The CDR3 totals 17 residues. V was pared by 4 bases and J by 1 base, with 8 bases of the junction left unmatched. Per the germline V gene, CDR1 is SGHRS and CDR2 is YFSETQ. TCRdb called the 5' RACE reads again in MiXCR, with one record for every CDR3 protein. The repertoire consists of about 50,000 distinct CDR3 sequences, with more than 15% occurring once and the leading ten covering 2% to 2.5%. Sequenced material: naive CD4+ T cells sorted from blood. Subset given: naive CD4+ T cells, CD4+CD45RA+CD25-. The sequence derives from a female donor with breast cancer. The chain employs TRBV5-1 and TRBJ2-6, with TRBD1 identical over 7 bases. DNA for the CDR3: TGCGCCAGCAGCAAGACAGGGACCTCATCTGGGGCCAACGTCCTGACTTTC. Translated, it gives CASSKTGTSSGANVLTF.